Here is one T cell receptor (beta chain) with its context. The antigen is unknown. There are 15 residues in the CDR3. V shed 0 bases and J shed 4 bases, with 11 bases lying between them. From germline, CDR1 is SGHNT and CDR2 YYREEE (reference sequence). This specimen belongs to a study of cytomegalovirus exposure and HLA in healthy donors. The wider study: T cells numbering around 190 million yielded more than 100 million unique TCR beta sequences in an earlier analysis. Points from the study as a whole: Per published accounts, TCR beta sequences correctly predicted the HLA-A and HLA-B alleles of most subjects. Presence/absence analyses rested on an assumption that sequencing depth was roughly uniform across donors. An analysis was carried out later, and it reportedly showed fewer N-insertions in an Asian-associated ancestry cluster than the approximately 700-donor mean.

The PCR used 60 Vbeta and 13 Jbeta primers. Sequencing used immunoSEQ multiplex PCR; TCRdb keeps in-frame clones, though not all of them. Among around 240,000 clones listed, roughly 82% were seen once. This sequence originates from a woman aged 40 to 55 in good health and CMV-seropositive. This rearrangement joins TRBV5-4 to TRBJ2-1, with TRBD1 as a possible D gene (5 bases). The sequenced material came from PBMCs. The CDR3 nucleotides are TGTGCCAGCAGCTTGGGCAGTGGGGCGTACAATGAGCAGTTCTTC. It yields the protein CASSLGSGAYNEQFF.